This is a list of T cell receptor beta chains from one sample in a study of Ad26.COV2.S vaccination and SARS-CoV-2 variants. Sequenced by immunoSEQ multiplex PCR; TCRdb stores in-frame clones only, minus some. The table includes roughly 400,000 clones, about 89% detected once. The sequencing used peripheral blood, collected in a trial of Ad26.COV2.S vaccine versus placebo. Source of these receptors: a person aged 18-60 years who received the Ad26.COV2.S COVID-19 vaccine or a placebo. CDR3s include the opening cysteine and the closing phenylalanine or tryptophan. D genes are given only for firm matches. Rows give clone size only sometimes, using once, few, many, or a class for an expanded clone.

size	D	V	length	J	CDR3	DNA
NA	TRBD2	TRBV7-8	15	TRBJ2-2	CASSLAETNTGELFF	TGTGCCAGCAGCCTAGCGGAGACGAACACCGGGGAGCTGTTTTTT
once	TRBD1	TRBV9	16	TRBJ1-2	CASSSGTGPTIYGYTF	TGTGCCAGCAGCTCCGGGACAGGGCCCACGATCTATGGCTACACCTTC
NA	TRBD1	TRBV18	13	TRBJ2-7	CASSPPGGHEQYF	TGTGCCAGCTCACCACCAGGGGGCCACGAGCAGTACTTC
few	TRBD2	TRBV4-1	16	TRBJ2-7	CASSQELAGFLGEQYF	TGCGCCAGCAGCCAAGAACTAGCGGGTTTTCTAGGGGAGCAGTACTTC
NA	NA	TRBV6-5	13	TRBJ1-1	CASRGGGPTEAFF	TGTGCCAGCAGAGGCGGGGGGCCGACTGAAGCTTTCTTT
NA	TRBD1	TRBV4-2	15	TRBJ2-1	CASSRDRGPTNEQFF	TGTGCCAGCAGCCGCGACAGGGGACCTACTAATGAGCAGTTCTTC
NA	NA	TRBV6-5	14	TRBJ1-1	CASSRTPQNTEAFF	TGTGCCAGCAGCCGAACACCTCAGAACACTGAAGCTTTCTTT
NA	NA	TRBV9	13	TRBJ1-5	CASSVSTDQPQHF	TGTGCCAGCAGCGTCTCTACAGACCAGCCCCAGCATTTT
NA	TRBD1	TRBV28	14	TRBJ1-2	CASSTTGVSLGYTF	TGTGCCAGCAGTACAACAGGGGTTTCACTCGGCTACACCTTC
NA	TRBD1	TRBV4-1	15	TRBJ1-1	CASSRTGGMNTEAFF	TGCGCCAGCAGCCGGACAGGGGGAATGAACACTGAAGCTTTCTTT
NA	TRBD2	TRBV6-5	14	TRBJ2-7	CASRSMAGAYEQYF	TGTGCCAGCAGGTCTATGGCGGGAGCATACGAGCAGTACTTC
few	TRBD1	TRBV7-3	15	TRBJ1-3	CASSQEGAGGNTIYF	TGTGCCAGCAGCCAGGAGGGGGCAGGTGGAAACACCATATATTTT
NA	NA	TRBV3-1/TRBV3-2	12	TRBJ2-1	CASSLRQGRQFF	TGTGCCAGCAGCCTCAGGCAGGGCCGGCAGTTCTTC
once	TRBD1	TRBV5-6	14	TRBJ2-7	CASSQDRSPYEQYF	TGTGCCAGCAGCCAGGACAGGTCTCCCTACGAGCAGTACTTC
NA	NA	TRBV6-1	16	TRBJ2-5	CASSEAGRGVGETQYF	TGTGCCAGCAGTGAAGCTGGTAGAGGGGTGGGGGAGACCCAGTACTTC
NA	NA	TRBV27	12	TRBJ1-1	CASTSVGGGAFF	TGTGCCAGCACCTCGGTCGGGGGGGGAGCTTTCTTT
NA	TRBD1	TRBV4-3	17	TRBJ1-2	CASSQEQGAAVPYGYTF	TGCGCCAGCAGCCAAGAACAGGGGGCCGCAGTCCCCTATGGCTACACCTTC